This T cell receptor (beta chain) was captured by sequencing in a study of OX40 agonist ivuxolimab in advanced cancers. Patients who had autoimmune disease history or got systemic immunosuppression were left out. Sampling times: baseline, cycle 4 day 1, cycle 7 day 1. Using immunoSEQ multiplex PCR, the repertoire was profiled, and TCRdb retains in-frame clones only, with some absent. The sample shows roughly 22,000 clones, 85% to 90% of them seen only once. Germline CDR1 and CDR2: MNHEY and SMNVEV (reference sequence). The CDR3 contains 13 residues. V shed 6 bases and J shed 3 bases, with 9 bases lying between them. This clone was detected many times. What it binds is unknown. The sample carries other DNA sequences with the same CDR3. Notes on the study in general: The study found among the lowest clonal expansion in partial responders at 0.1-3.0 mg/kg.

The rearrangement joins TRBV27 to TRBJ2-1, with D hard to call. The sequence came from an adult with an advanced solid tumor such as melanoma, head and neck, liver or kidney cancer. This material consisted of CD4+ or CD8+ T cells sorted from blood, taken in a trial of the OX40 agonist ivuxolimab. The CDR3 coding sequence is TGTGCCAGCAGCCGGCCTAACTACAATGAGCAGTTCTTC. Translation: CASSRPNYNEQFF.